A single sample is the source of the 30 T cell receptor beta chains below, sequenced in a study of T cell repertoires in cytomegalovirus infection. TCRdb ran MiXCR on the reads and lists one entry per CDR3 protein. The data contain about 260,000 distinct CDR3 sequences, roughly 9.1% of them singletons. Sequencing was performed on PBMCs. These receptors were taken from a human donor in good health (CMV status not recorded). Some clones in this sample may be carry-over from other donors' samples.

This clonotype was seen more than once but under ten times. The chain couples TRBV12-3 or TRBV12-4 to TRBJ2-1; 8 bases line up with TRBD2. This CDR3 contains 15 residues. The trim removed 6 bases at V and 7 bases at J, leaving 11 bases unmatched. CDR3 nucleotide sequence: TGTGCCAGCAGCCCCGGGACTAGTGCATTAAATGAGCAGTTCTTC. It encodes CASSPGTSALNEQFF.

A few counts support this clonotype. V gene TRBV2 combines with J gene TRBJ2-5; TRBD1 matches 10 bases. Germline-derived CDR1 and CDR2 are SNHLY and FYNNEI. The CDR3 totals 14 residues. V gave up 6 bases and J gave up 5 bases; unmatched junction bases: 6. CDR3 region: CASSGQGERETQYF. The CDR3 nucleotides read TGTGCCAGCAGCGGACAGGGGGAGCGGGAGACCCAGTACTTC.

There are many counts of this clonotype. The chain has TRBV7-2 and TRBJ2-1; the D is unclear. The CDR3 contains 12 residues. Germline V CDR1 and CDR2: SGHTA, FQGNSA. The V end was cut by 4 bases, the J end by 7 bases, with 8 bases between. CDR3 bases: TGTGCCAGCAGCTCGAATAAAAATGAGCAGTTCTTC. Amino acid sequence: CASSSNKNEQFF. Filled out from reference TRBV7-2 and TRBJ2-1, the complete variable domain reads GAGVSQSPSNKVTEKGKDVELRCDPISGHTALYWYRQSLGQGLEFLIYFQGNSAPDKSGLPSDRFSAERTGGSVSTLTIQRTQQEDSAVYLCASSSNKNEQFFGPGTRLTVL.

This clonotype was seen ten or more times. Written as DNA, the CDR3 is TGTGCCAGCAGCCAAACAGGACAGTCACCCCTCCACTTT. It yields the protein CASSQTGQSPLHF. J is TRBJ1-6 and V is TRBV7-2, with D perhaps matching TRBD1 (6 bases). Germline V gives CDR1 SGHTA, CDR2 FQGNSA. This CDR3 is built from 13 residues. The ends were cut back, 5 bases at V and 10 bases at J, with 12 bases in the middle.

This clonotype appeared many times. The chain links TRBV4-1 to TRBJ1-3; D is perhaps TRBD1 (6 bases). CDR1 is MGHRA, CDR2 YSYEKL, per germline. This CDR3 region has 17 residues. V was pared by 0 bases and J by 1 base, with 13 bases between. The CDR3 DNA is TGCGCCAGCAGCCAAGATTACGGGGGCTCGTCTGGAAACACCATATATTTT. Translating gives CASSQDYGGSSGNTIYF.

V gene TRBV30 combines with J gene TRBJ2-2; D unresolved. Germline V lookup: CDR1 GTSNPN, CDR2 SVGIG (reference sequence). Trimming pared 0 bases from V and 6 bases from J, leaving 14 bases between. There are 15 residues in the CDR3. The CDR3 sequence: CAWSVDRAWAGELFF. The CDR3 bases are TGTGCCTGGAGTGTTGACCGAGCGTGGGCCGGGGAGCTGTTTTTT.

This clonotype has a handful of counts. The chain joins TRBV5-1 to TRBJ2-7, with TRBD1 identical over 9 bases. Trimming cost V 0 bases and J 4 bases; bases outside gene matches: 8. This CDR3 has 16 residues. Looked up from germline, CDR1 is SGHRS and CDR2 is YFSETQ. CDR3 bases: TGCGCCAGCAGCTTGGGACCGGGACAGGGAGGATACGAGCAGTACTTC. Translating it yields CASSLGPGQGGYEQYF.

This clonotype was recorded many times. V is TRBV12-3 or TRBV12-4 and J is TRBJ1-1; possible D gene TRBD1, 6 bases. Trimming left V 6 bases short and J 7 bases short, with 18 bases between. The CDR3 has 14 amino acids. This chain's CDR3 is CASRSEQGLNEAFF. In DNA, the CDR3 is TGTGCCAGCAGGTCCGAACAGGGTTTAAATGAAGCTTTCTTT.

This clonotype was counted between two and nine times. The genes are TRBV11-3 and TRBJ2-7, with D perhaps matching TRBD1 (6 bases). In germline, CDR1 is SGHNT, CDR2 YENEEA. Trimming shortened V by 3 bases and J by 0 bases, and 12 bases separated the two germline ends. The CDR3 loop spans 15 amino acids. This chain's CDR3 is CASSLETGSSYEQYF. CDR3 coding DNA: TGTGCCAGCAGCTTGGAAACAGGGAGCTCCTACGAGCAGTACTTC.

This clonotype was counted ten times or more. This chain joins TRBV19 and TRBJ1-4, with D hard to call. Germline V lookup: CDR1 LNHDA, CDR2 SQIVND (reference sequence). Trimming shortened V by 2 bases and J by 7 bases, and 5 bases separated the two germline ends. The CDR3 extends over 12 amino acids. This CDR3 reads CASSIRTEKLFF. CDR3 in DNA: TGTGCCAGTAGTATAAGGACTGAAAAACTGTTTTTT. The entire variable domain, with the rest obtained from reference TRBV19 and TRBJ1-4, is as follows: DGGITQSPKYLFRKEGQNVTLSCEQNLNHDAMYWYRQDPGQGLRLIYYSQIVNDFQKGDIAEGYSVSREKKESFPLTVTSAQKNPTAFYLCASSIRTEKLFFGSGTQLSVL.

In this sample, this clonotype turned up a few times. The chain carries TRBV18 and TRBJ2-2; 9 bases are shared with TRBD2. The ends lost 1 base at V and 1 base at J; junction bases unmatched: 4. The CDR3 loop spans 17 amino acids. Germline values: CDR1 KGHSH, CDR2 LQKENI. The DNA for the CDR3 is TGTGCCAGCTCACCACGATTGACTAGCGGGAACACCGGGGAGCTGTTTTTT. Its protein is CASSPRLTSGNTGELFF.

This clonotype has a handful of counts. The chain carries TRBV4-3 and TRBJ2-1; D is unresolved. Germline V lookup: CDR1 LGHNA, CDR2 YSLEER. Trimming took off 1 base at V and 9 bases at J, with 16 bases between the two ends. This CDR3 comprises 15 residues. The CDR3 here is CASSQATYTRSEQFF. The DNA of the CDR3 is TGCGCCAGCAGCCAAGCGACTTACACTCGCAGTGAGCAGTTCTTC.

V usage is TRBV30 and J usage is TRBJ1-5, with 10 bases aligning to TRBD1. From germline, CDR1 is GTSNPN and CDR2 SVGIG (reference sequence). J was trimmed by 0 bases and V by 2 bases; bases with no gene match: 10. The CDR3 is made up of 18 amino acids. CDR3 DNA: TGTGCCTGGAGTTCCCGGGACAGGGGAAAGTATAGCAATCAGCCCCAGCATTTT. Encoded protein: CAWSSRDRGKYSNQPQHF. The variable domain in full, with the rest retrieved from reference TRBV30 and TRBJ1-5, is SQTIHQWPATLVQPVGSPLSLECTVEGTSNPNLYWYRQAAGRGLQLLFYSVGIGQISSEVPQNLSASRPQDRQFILSSKKLLLSDSGFYLCAWSSRDRGKYSNQPQHFGDGTRLSIL.

This chain joins TRBV18 and TRBJ1-4, with D uncertain. CDR1 and CDR2 from the germline V gene are KGHSH and LQKENI. Between the trimmed V and J ends, which lost 1 base and 3 bases, there was a span of 6 bases. The CDR3 covers 14 residues. CDR3 region: CASSPRVANEKLFF. CDR3 in DNA: TGTGCCAGCTCACCACGGGTGGCTAATGAAAAACTGTTTTTT.

A remark on this clonotype: A read error may explain this, as a much larger clone is one base away. V usage is TRBV7-2 and J usage is TRBJ2-2, with D possibly called TRBD1 or TRBD2 (5 bases each). The length of the CDR3 is 15 residues. Per the germline V gene, CDR1 is SGHTA and CDR2 is FQGNSA. V gave up 4 bases and J gave up 2 bases, with 11 bases separating them. CDR3 sequence: CASSSGTSNTGELFF. CDR3 nucleotides: TGTGCCAGCAGCTCCGGGACGTCCAACACCGGGGAGCTGTTTTTT. Based on the CDR3 plus reference TRBV7-2 and TRBJ2-2, the full variable domain is GAGVSQSPSNKVTEKGKDVELRCDPISGHTALYWYRQSLGQGLEFLIYFQGNSAPDKSGLPSDRFSAERTGGSVSTLTIQRTQQEDSAVYLCASSSGTSNTGELFFGEGSRLTVL.

The sample holds many counts of this clonotype. The chain carries TRBV10-3 and TRBJ2-3, with D possibly TRBD1 on 6 matching bases. In germline, CDR1 is ENHRY, CDR2 SYGVKD. The CDR3 runs 15 residues. V lost 3 bases and J 1 base, leaving 11 bases between the germline ends. In DNA, the CDR3 is TGTGCCATCAGTGACACAGGGCTTCGCACAGATACGCAGTATTTT. It codes for CAISDTGLRTDTQYF.

This clonotype came up many times. The chain combines TRBV11-2 with TRBJ2-7; TRBD1 aligns across 9 bases. Germline CDR1 SGHAT, CDR2 FQNNGV. V was clipped by 3 bases and J by 2 bases; unmatched bases: 2. The CDR3 loop spans 14 amino acids. CDR3 amino acids: CASSLDRGAYEQYF. The CDR3 nucleotides read TGTGCCAGCAGCTTGGACAGGGGAGCCTACGAGCAGTACTTC.

This clonotype was detected ten times or more. This rearrangement joins TRBV7-8 to TRBJ2-7; TRBD1 matches 7 bases. Germline CDR1 reads SGHVS; CDR2 reads FQNEAQ. The ends lost 4 bases at V and 2 bases at J; junction bases unmatched: 8. The CDR3 spans 15 residues. CDR3 loop: CASSSPRTGPYEQYF. The CDR3 DNA is TGTGCCAGCAGCTCACCGAGGACAGGCCCCTACGAGCAGTACTTC.

This chain uses TRBV2 with TRBJ2-5; a possible D gene is TRBD2 (6 bases). Between the trimmed V and J ends, which lost 2 bases and 3 bases, there was a span of 13 bases. There are 15 residues in the CDR3. From germline, CDR1 is SNHLY and CDR2 FYNNEI. The chain's CDR3 is CASSETRGGKETQYF. For the CDR3, the DNA is TGTGCCAGCAGTGAAACTCGTGGAGGGAAAGAGACCCAGTACTTC.

This clonotype occurred a few times. The chain links TRBV6-2 or TRBV6-3 to TRBJ1-1, with TRBD1 identical over 9 bases. The CDR3 covers 18 residues. Germline lookup yields CDR1 MNHEY and CDR2 SVGEGT. Trimming at V came to 0 bases and at J to 4 bases, leaving 12 bases not matched to a gene. CDR3 sequence reads: CASSYSKGQGLRGTEAFF. The CDR3 DNA is TGTGCCAGCAGTTACTCGAAGGGACAGGGTTTAAGGGGCACTGAAGCTTTCTTT.

Only a few counts were recorded for this clonotype. The chain has TRBV30 and TRBJ1-6, with D perhaps matching TRBD1 (5 bases). CDR3 length equals 13 residues. The germline V gene has CDR1 GTSNPN and CDR2 SVGIG (reference sequence). V was pared by 3 bases and J by 7 bases, with 10 bases between. The CDR3 here is CAWRGLVNSPLHF. In DNA form, the CDR3 reads TGTGCCTGGAGGGGACTGGTCAATTCACCCCTCCACTTT.

Note on this clonotype: This could be a read error, since a much larger clone is one nucleotide away. The chain couples TRBV3-1 to TRBJ2-7, with 9 bases matching TRBD1. The CDR3 runs 14 residues. Germline V gene data show CDR1 as LGHDT and CDR2 as YNNKEL (reference sequence). J gave up 9 bases and V 4 bases, and 10 bases lay outside the gene matches. The CDR3 loop reads CASSLQGALRGQYF. The CDR3 DNA sequence: TGTGCCAGCAGCCTACAGGGGGCATTGCGGGGGCAGTACTTC.

In its sample, this clonotype was seen a few times. J is TRBJ2-2 and V is TRBV11-3; unclear D gene. CDR3 size: 14 residues. The germline V gene has CDR1 SGHNT and CDR2 YENEEA. V was cut by 2 bases and J by 3 bases, with 7 bases left in between. CDR3 nucleotide sequence: TGTGCCAGCAGCTTACAGCAATACACCGGGGAGCTGTTTTTT. Protein: CASSLQQYTGELFF.

This clonotype was seen ten or more times. The rearrangement joins TRBV7-2 to TRBJ1-5, with no clear D. The V gene's germline CDR1 is SGHTA and CDR2 FQGNSA. Trimming took off 5 bases at V and 0 bases at J, with 2 bases between the two ends. The CDR3 has 12 residues. The CDR3 DNA reads as TGTGCCAGCAGCATTAGCAATCAGCCCCAGCATTTT. It encodes CASSISNQPQHF.

The V gene is TRBV20-1, the J gene TRBJ2-3, with D tentatively TRBD2 (6 bases). CDR1 and CDR2 (germline): DFQATT, SNEGSKA (reference sequence). V was shortened by 1 base and J by 3 bases, with 17 bases between the two germline ends. The CDR3 is made up of 16 amino acids. This CDR3 reads CSARGGKGARTDTQYF. The CDR3 DNA follows: TGCAGTGCTAGAGGCGGGAAAGGGGCAAGGACAGATACGCAGTATTTT.

This chain connects TRBV5-5 to TRBJ2-3, with 9 positions matching TRBD2. Germline V gives CDR1 SGHKS, CDR2 YYEKEE (reference sequence). The CDR3 sequence is 17 residues long. The J segment lost 3 bases and the V segment lost 0 bases, leaving 8 bases of the junction unmatched. DNA for the CDR3: TGTGCCAGCAGCTTGGGGAGCGGGGGGCCAAATACAGATACGCAGTATTTT. Protein sequence: CASSLGSGGPNTDTQYF. Full variable domain (rest looked up from reference TRBV5-5 and TRBJ2-3): DAGVTQSPTHLIKTRGQQVTLRCSPISGHKSVSWYQQVLGQGPQFIFQYYEKEERGRGNFPDRFSARQFPNYSSELNVNALLLGDSALYLCASSLGSGGPNTDTQYFGPGTRLTVL.

A few counts support this clonotype. The chain carries TRBV5-6 and TRBJ1-1; D is perhaps TRBD1 (6 bases). V lost 1 base, J lost 8 bases, and 15 bases lay in between. This CDR3 has 14 amino acids. Germline V gene lookup returns CDR1 SGHDT and CDR2 YYEEEE. Here the CDR3 DNA reads TGTGCCAGCAGCTTGTACAGGGTGACTGCCGAAGCTTTCTTT. Protein: CASSLYRVTAEAFF.

This clonotype has ten or more counts. The V gene is TRBV7-2, the J gene TRBJ2-7; the D is unclear. The CDR3 loop spans 14 amino acids. Between the trimmed V and J ends, which lost 2 bases and 0 bases, there was a span of 8 bases. Germline V gives CDR1 SGHTA, CDR2 FQGNSA. The CDR3 DNA is TGTGCCAGCAGCTTACTCCGGTTCTCCTACGAGCAGTACTTC. Translation: CASSLLRFSYEQYF.

This clonotype came up a few times. The CDR3 sequence is CSGGQGAREAFF. The CDR3 DNA follows: TGCAGTGGTGGACAGGGGGCGCGGGAAGCTTTCTTT. The chain carries TRBV20-1 and TRBJ1-1; 11 bases fit TRBD1. The V gene end was trimmed by 7 bases and the J gene end by 8 bases; junction bases not matched to a gene: 6. Germline loops: CDR1 DFQATT, CDR2 SNEGSKA (reference sequence). The CDR3 is 12 residues long.

This clonotype showed up just a few times. V gene TRBV7-9 combines with J gene TRBJ1-2, with 7 bases fitting TRBD1. V was pared by 4 bases and J by 8 bases, with 7 bases of the junction left unmatched. This CDR3 spans 13 amino acids. Germline loops: CDR1 SEHNR, CDR2 FQNEAQ (reference sequence). Here the CDR3 reads CASSSGTEEGYTF. In DNA form, the CDR3 reads TGTGCCAGCAGCTCCGGGACAGAGGAGGGCTACACCTTC.